The 12 T cell receptor beta chains given below trace back to one sample, sequenced in a study of T cell responses to AZD1222 COVID-19 vaccine. TCRdb keeps only in-frame clones here, not all; method: immunoSEQ multiplex PCR. Seen here are 100,000 or so clones, over 75% observed once, and the top ten hold about 1.5%. The sequenced sample was peripheral blood, obtained on day 0 of AZD1222 vaccination. The receptors were sampled from an adult in good health.

The genes are TRBV11-1 and TRBJ1-3, with TRBD1 identical over 7 bases. V lost 5 bases, J lost 0 bases, and 4 bases stayed unmatched. CDR3 size: 15 residues. Germline CDR1 reads SGHAT; CDR2 reads FQDESV (reference sequence). The CDR3 nucleotides read TGTGCCAGCAGCACCGGGGACAGCTCTGGAAACACCATATATTTT. This translates into CASSTGDSSGNTIYF.

The gene calls are TRBV20-1 and TRBJ2-3; 7 bases are shared with TRBD2. V lost 3 bases to trimming and J lost 4 bases; unmatched junction nucleotides: 7. CDR1 is DFQATT, CDR2 SNEGSKA, per germline (reference sequence). CDR3 size: 14 residues. CDR3 sequence: CSASLAGVADTQYF. The CDR3 DNA follows: TGCAGTGCTAGTCTGGCGGGGGTGGCAGATACGCAGTATTTT.

The chain recombines TRBV20-1 with TRBJ1-4; the D gene is possibly TRBD1 (6 bases). The CDR3 length is 12 residues. Between the trimmed V and J ends, which lost 3 bases and 8 bases, there was a span of 10 bases. In germline, CDR1 is DFQATT, CDR2 SNEGSKA (reference sequence). The CDR3 here is CSASEQGEKLFF. The DNA for the CDR3 is TGCAGTGCTAGTGAACAGGGAGAAAAACTGTTTTTT.

This chain links TRBV27 with TRBJ1-1, with unresolved D. The CDR3 covers 15 residues. Trimming pared 4 bases from V and 5 bases from J, leaving 17 bases between. CDR1 and CDR2 from the germline V gene are MNHEY and SMNVEV (reference sequence). The CDR3 region has the DNA TGTGCCAGCAGTTCCTATAGCGGAGAGGTAACTGAAGCTTTCTTT. It is translated as CASSSYSGEVTEAFF.

The chain links TRBV6-4 to TRBJ2-7; D is unclear. The CDR3 loop spans 13 amino acids. Trimming pared 5 bases from V and 6 bases from J, leaving 14 bases between. From germline, CDR1 is MRHNA and CDR2 SNTAGT. The CDR3 here is CASSRIGEGEQYF. CDR3 sequence (DNA): TGTGCCAGCAGTCGTATAGGTGAAGGCGAGCAGTACTTC.

This clone was counted a single time. The V call is TRBV6-5, the J call TRBJ1-2; 7 bases are a match to TRBD1. This CDR3 has 15 amino acids. V was pared by 6 bases and J by 4 bases, with 11 bases of the junction left unmatched. Germline CDR1 reads MNHEY; CDR2 reads SVGAGI. CDR3: CASRKEGALGYGYTF. CDR3 coding DNA: TGTGCCAGCAGGAAGGAGGGGGCGCTAGGCTATGGCTACACCTTC.

For this clone: Distinct nucleotide sequences in the sample also encode this CDR3. CDR3 bases: TGTGCCAGCAGCGAGACCGGGGAGCTGTTTTTT. Amino acid sequence: CASSETGELFF. The chain couples TRBV2 to TRBJ2-2; D ambiguous. Trimming cost V 6 bases and J 5 bases, with 4 bases left between them. This CDR3 has 11 amino acids. Looked up from germline, CDR1 is SNHLY and CDR2 is FYNNEI.

V gene TRBV5-1 combines with J gene TRBJ2-3; D is possibly TRBD2 (5 bases). This CDR3 has 15 amino acids. V lost 0 bases and J lost 3, with 11 bases in between. Germline V lookup: CDR1 SGHRS, CDR2 YFSETQ. The CDR3 DNA is TGCGCCAGCAGCTTGGAACCAGCGGTTACAGATACGCAGTATTTT. It is translated as CASSLEPAVTDTQYF. The full variable domain, its missing parts supplied by reference TRBV5-1 and TRBJ2-3, is KAGVTQTPRYLIKTRGQQVTLSCSPISGHRSVSWYQQTPGQGLQFLFEYFSETQRNKGNFPGRFSGRQFSNSRSEMNVSTLELGDSALYLCASSLEPAVTDTQYFGPGTRLTVL.

The chain is built from TRBV7-9 and TRBJ2-2; 7 bases are shared with TRBD2. CDR3 length: 15 amino acids. V shed 3 bases, J shed 3 bases, and the junction held 4 bases outside the gene matches. Looked up from germline, CDR1 is SEHNR and CDR2 is FQNEAQ (reference sequence). The CDR3 sequence is CASSFQTSYTGELFF. CDR3 nucleotides: TGTGCCAGCAGCTTCCAGACTAGCTACACCGGGGAGCTGTTTTTT.

The J gene is TRBJ2-7, the V gene TRBV19; 8 nucleotides agree with TRBD1. Per germline, CDR1 LNHDA and CDR2 SQIVND (reference sequence). The CDR3 contains 13 residues. V was pared by 6 bases and J by 5 bases, with 6 bases of the junction left unmatched. This chain's CDR3 is CASSQDREDEQYF. The CDR3 DNA reads as TGTGCCAGTAGCCAGGACAGGGAGGACGAGCAGTACTTC.

The chain carries TRBV19 and TRBJ2-3; tentatively, D is TRBD1 or TRBD2 (5 bases each). V dropped 11 bases and J dropped 1 base, with 16 bases sitting between them. CDR1 is LNHDA, CDR2 SQIVND, per germline (reference sequence). The CDR3 runs 14 residues. CDR3 in DNA: TGTGCCTCCGGGACGACGGTCGGCACAGATACGCAGTATTTT. This encodes CASGTTVGTDTQYF. Based on the CDR3 plus reference TRBV19 and TRBJ2-3, the full variable domain is DGGITQSPKYLFRKEGQNVTLSCEQNLNHDAMYWYRQDPGQGLRLIYYSQIVNDFQKGDIAEGYSVSREKKESFPLTVTSAQKNPTAFYLCASGTTVGTDTQYFGPGTRLTVL.

The count of this clone is one. The V and J genes are TRBV5-8 and TRBJ2-2; the D gene is possibly TRBD1 (5 bases). V lost 1 base to trimming and J lost 2 bases, with 9 bases between them. The germline CDR1 and CDR2 sequences are SGHTS and YDEGEE. This CDR3 region has 15 residues. CDR3 region: CASSLSGANTGELFF. The DNA of the CDR3 is TGTGCCAGCAGCTTGTCTGGGGCAAACACCGGGGAGCTGTTTTTT.